The entry that follows covers one T cell receptor (beta chain) sequence. The antigen is unknown. Likely unrecorded immune exposures existed in these nominally healthy donors. PCR used 60 Vbeta primers and 13 Jbeta primers. Some clones are missing from TCRdb's copy, which holds only in-frame ones; the method was immunoSEQ multiplex PCR. This sample has 150,000 to 200,000 clones, with roughly 13% found just once. The data are from a study of cytomegalovirus exposure and HLA in healthy donors. On the study more broadly: T cells numbering around 200 million yielded 90 million to 140 million unique TCR beta sequences in an earlier analysis.

Study observations and caveats: Owing to their indistinguishability, certain V segments, notably TRBV6-2 and TRBV6-3, were excluded. Versus the approximately 700-donor mean, an Asian-associated ancestry cluster reportedly showed fewer N-insertions in a later analysis.

After removal of 4 bases from V and 1 base from J, the junction contained 3 bases not matched to a gene. The CDR3 spans 14 residues. Germline V lookup: CDR1 SNHLY, CDR2 FYNNEI. Sample: PBMCs. The rearrangement joins TRBV2 to TRBJ1-2, with 7 bases matching TRBD1. The source is a man aged 50-60 years in good health and CMV-seropositive. Here the CDR3 DNA reads TGTGCCAGCAGTGGACAGGGTCTTAACTATGGCTACACCTTC. It codes for CASSGQGLNYGYTF.